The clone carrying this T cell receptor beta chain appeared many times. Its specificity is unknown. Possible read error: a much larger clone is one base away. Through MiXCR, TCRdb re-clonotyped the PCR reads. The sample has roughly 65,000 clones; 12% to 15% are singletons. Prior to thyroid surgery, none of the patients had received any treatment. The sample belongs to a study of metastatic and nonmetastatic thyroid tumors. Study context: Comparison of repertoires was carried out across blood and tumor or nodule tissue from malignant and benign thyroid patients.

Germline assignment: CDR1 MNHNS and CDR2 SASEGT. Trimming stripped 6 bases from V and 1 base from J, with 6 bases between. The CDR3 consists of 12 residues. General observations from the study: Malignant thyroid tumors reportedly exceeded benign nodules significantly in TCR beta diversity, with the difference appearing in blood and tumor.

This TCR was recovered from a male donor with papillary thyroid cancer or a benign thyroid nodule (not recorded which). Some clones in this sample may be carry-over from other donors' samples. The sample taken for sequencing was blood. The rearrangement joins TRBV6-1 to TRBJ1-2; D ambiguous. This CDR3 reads CASSLGNYGYTF. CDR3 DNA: TGTGCCAGCAGCCTAGGTAACTATGGCTACACCTTC.